This entry features one TCR beta chain sequence. These data belong to a study of blood T cell repertoires in COVID-19. Study as a whole: Collection of acute and convalescent COVID-19 samples took place in the United States, Italy and Spain. PBMCs, B-cell-depleted T cells, or T cells provided the cDNA or gDNA that made up the material.

CDR1 and CDR2 from the germline V gene are SGHRS and YFSETQ. Trimming left V 0 bases short and J 2 bases short, with 17 bases between. CDR3 length: 17 amino acids. Authors' processing steps: Nucleated cell number was recorded as an estimate derived from reference gene primer amplification. Profiling relied on immunoSEQ multiplex PCR, and the TCRdb table lists in-frame clones only, not all of them. V, J and clone size are those of that table, while D and trimming were read from the DNA. The repertoire includes fewer than 300,000 clones, roughly 84% of them detected once, and roughly 3% sits in the top ten.

The sequence came from a woman under 30 with acute or convalescent COVID-19. Sequenced sample: peripheral blood. This chain joins TRBV5-1 and TRBJ1-2; the D gene is possibly TRBD1 (5 bases). CDR3 coding DNA: TGCGCCAGCAGCTTGGTAGTTGGCCAGGGTCGAAACTATGGCTACACCTTC. This sequence encodes CASSLVVGQGRNYGYTF.